Reported below is one T cell receptor beta chain. The data derive from a study of PD-L1 blockade in urothelial cancer. Overall study context: Patients' atezolizumab regimen, 1,200 mg intravenously every 3 weeks, began at some point between 2013 and 2015.

Sequencing used immunoSEQ multiplex PCR; TCRdb keeps in-frame clones, though not all of them. In the table there are tens of thousands of clones, around 76% of which are singletons. CDR3 length: 14 amino acids. Germline trimming cut 6 bases from V and 0 bases from J; bases unmatched to any gene: 0. Germline assignment: CDR1 SNHLY and CDR2 FYNNEI. The patients had locally advanced or metastatic urothelial carcinoma. Material: PBMCs, obtained around atezolizumab (anti-PD-L1) treatment. The source of this sequence is a man in his 70s with urothelial cancer. The rearrangement links TRBV2 to TRBJ1-4; the match to TRBD1 covers 8 bases. The CDR3 loop reads CASRTGATNEKLFF. In DNA, the CDR3 is TGTGCCAGCAGGACAGGGGCAACTAATGAAAAACTGTTTTTT.